These 27 T cell receptor beta chains share one sample of origin, sequenced in a study of T cell responses to AZD1222 COVID-19 vaccine. Measured with immunoSEQ multiplex PCR; TCRdb has only the in-frame clones, and not every one. The sample lists 150,000 to 200,000 clones, around 90% occurring once. This sample comprised peripheral blood, obtained on day 0 of AZD1222 vaccination. These receptors were taken from an adult in good health.

V usage is TRBV19 and J usage is TRBJ1-5; 7 bases map to TRBD1. The germline CDR1 and CDR2 sequences are LNHDA and SQIVND (reference sequence). The CDR3 totals 15 residues. V dropped 5 bases and J dropped 4; count of bases not matched to a gene: 8. The CDR3 loop is CASSDRQGGNQPQHF. DNA for the CDR3: TGTGCCAGTAGTGACCGACAGGGTGGTAATCAGCCCCAGCATTTT.

V usage is TRBV19 and J usage is TRBJ1-5; no clear D. CDR1 is LNHDA and CDR2 is SQIVND in the germline V gene (reference sequence). V was cut by 3 bases and J by 3 bases, with 9 bases left in between. There are 14 residues in the CDR3. The CDR3 DNA follows: TGTGCCAGTAGTATCCCGGGTTCCAATCAGCCCCAGCATTTT. The encoded protein is CASSIPGSNQPQHF.

The J gene is TRBJ2-7, the V gene TRBV28, with no clear D. Germline CDR1 reads MDHEN; CDR2 reads SYDVKM. V lost 1 base and J 3 bases, leaving 10 bases between the germline ends. The CDR3 has 14 residues. CDR3 sequence reads: CASSLSWTVYEQYF. CDR3 coding DNA: TGTGCCAGCAGTTTATCCTGGACGGTCTACGAGCAGTACTTC.

V gene TRBV28 combines with J gene TRBJ1-5; D gene uncertain. V was trimmed by 2 bases and J by 0 bases, leaving 11 bases between them. Germline CDR1 is MDHEN and CDR2 is SYDVKM. CDR3 length equals 16 residues. CDR3 sequence (DNA): TGTGCCAGCAGTTTACGCCAAGGGTATAGCAATCAGCCCCAGCATTTT. Translated: CASSLRQGYSNQPQHF.

The gene calls are TRBV7-8 and TRBJ1-2; a weak D match, TRBD1 (5 bases). Per the germline V gene, CDR1 is SGHVS and CDR2 is FQNEAQ. The length of the CDR3 is 15 residues. V dropped 1 base and J dropped 4 bases, with 13 bases sitting between them. The CDR3 region is CASSLGAGLLYGYTF. DNA of the CDR3: TGTGCCAGCAGCTTAGGGGCGGGACTCCTCTATGGCTACACCTTC.

This chain connects TRBV30 to TRBJ1-2; D might be TRBD1 (6 bases). Between the trimmed V and J ends, which lost 0 bases and 0 bases, there was a span of 17 bases. This CDR3 has 17 amino acids. Germline-derived CDR1 and CDR2 are GTSNPN and SVGIG (reference sequence). The CDR3 region is CAWSVLVGQSSNYGYTF. The CDR3 nucleotides are TGTGCCTGGAGTGTACTGGTCGGACAGTCCTCTAACTATGGCTACACCTTC.

The V and J genes are TRBV2 and TRBJ1-1; 8 bases are a match to TRBD1. The CDR3 consists of 12 residues. Germline values: CDR1 SNHLY, CDR2 FYNNEI. The junction had 2 bases not matched to a gene; V was cut back by 9 bases and J by 2 bases. The CDR3 nucleotides are TGTGCCAGAGGACAGGGAAACACTGAAGCTTTCTTT. Its translation: CARGQGNTEAFF.

This clone appeared a single time. The chain recombines TRBV3-1 (or the pseudogene TRBV3-2) with TRBJ1-1, with TRBD1 matching 7 bases. The CDR3 runs to 15 residues. After removal of 4 bases from V and 0 bases from J, the junction contained 5 bases not matched to a gene. In germline, CDR1 is LGHDT, CDR2 YNNKEL (reference sequence). Here the CDR3 reads CASSPRQGMNTEAFF. The CDR3, as DNA: TGTGCCAGCAGCCCCCGACAGGGTATGAACACTGAAGCTTTCTTT.

DNA for the CDR3: TGTGCCAGCAGCCGCGGACAGGGGGCAGGGTCCTACGAGCAGTACTTC. As protein: CASSRGQGAGSYEQYF. V gene TRBV6-6 combines with J gene TRBJ2-7; 11 nucleotides line up with TRBD1. The length of the CDR3 is 16 residues. J lost 1 base, V lost 6 bases, and 8 bases had no gene match. Germline CDR1 and CDR2: MNHNY and SVGAGI (reference sequence).

The chain joins TRBV3-1 (or the pseudogene TRBV3-2) to TRBJ2-3; D is ambiguous. The CDR3 extends over 11 amino acids. V gave up 1 base and J gave up 5 bases, with 1 base separating them. The germline V gene encodes CDR1 LGHDT and CDR2 YNNKEL (reference sequence). The CDR3 region has the DNA TGTGCCAGCAGCCAAGGAGATACGCAGTATTTT. Amino acids: CASSQGDTQYF.

The rearrangement uses TRBV27 and TRBJ1-2, with D uncertain. The CDR3 sequence is 14 residues long. The V end lost 5 bases, the J end lost 3 bases, and 13 bases lay between the germline ends. Germline V gives CDR1 MNHEY, CDR2 SMNVEV (reference sequence). The CDR3 sequence: CASSPPDGYYGYTF. The CDR3 nucleotides are TGTGCCAGCAGTCCACCTGACGGCTACTATGGCTACACCTTC.

This chain connects TRBV7-2 to TRBJ1-2; 7 positions agree with TRBD1. This CDR3 region has 14 residues. From germline, CDR1 is SGHTA and CDR2 FQGNSA. V shed 4 bases, J shed 6 bases, and the junction held 8 bases outside the gene matches. The CDR3 coding sequence is TGTGCCAGCAGCTCCCCGGGGACAGCTCATGGCTACACCTTC. It encodes CASSSPGTAHGYTF.

The gene calls are TRBV6-2 or TRBV6-3 and TRBJ1-6; D remains unclear. Germline V lookup: CDR1 MNHEY, CDR2 SVGEGT. The CDR3 is made up of 15 amino acids. V lost 0 bases, J lost 14 bases, and 17 bases lay in between. CDR3 protein: CASSYSMDKGGTLHF. CDR3 sequence (DNA): TGTGCCAGCAGTTACTCGATGGATAAAGGTGGAACCCTCCACTTT.

CDR3 nucleotide sequence: TGTGCCAGCAGTTTTGATTCGGTGCGGGGTGGCTATAATTCACCCCTCCACTTT. This encodes CASSFDSVRGGYNSPLHF. The V call is TRBV28, the J call TRBJ1-6; D is undetermined. V lost 3 bases to trimming and J lost 3 bases, with 18 bases between them. The CDR3 is 18 residues long. Germline assignment: CDR1 MDHEN and CDR2 SYDVKM.

This clone was counted a single time. The chain is built from TRBV19 and TRBJ1-5, with D tentatively TRBD1 (5 bases). CDR3 length: 18 residues. The germline V and J ends were trimmed by 5 bases and 5 bases, with 25 bases remaining between them. Germline CDR1 LNHDA, CDR2 SQIVND (reference sequence). CDR3 bases: TGTGCCAGTAGTGATAGAGAGAGAGGGGTTTTGGGCGATCAGCCCCAGCATTTT. Translation gives CASSDRERGVLGDQPQHF. Together with reference TRBV19 and TRBJ1-5, the CDR3 gives the full variable domain: DGGITQSPKYLFRKEGQNVTLSCEQNLNHDAMYWYRQDPGQGLRLIYYSQIVNDFQKGDIAEGYSVSREKKESFPLTVTSAQKNPTAFYLCASSDRERGVLGDQPQHFGDGTRLSIL.

The chain carries TRBV28 and TRBJ1-1; 11 nucleotides match TRBD1. After removal of 8 bases from V and 6 bases from J, the junction contained 5 bases not matched to a gene. The CDR3 sequence is 13 residues long. The germline CDR1 and CDR2 sequences are MDHEN and SYDVKM. In nucleotides, the CDR3 is TGTGCCAGCGGATCGGGACAGGGGGCTGAAGCTTTCTTT. It codes for CASGSGQGAEAFF.

The rearrangement links TRBV5-1 to TRBJ2-2; TRBD2 matches 8 bases. Trimming took 2 bases from V and 7 from J; bases not matched to a gene: 4. The CDR3 is 14 residues long. Per the germline V gene, CDR1 is SGHRS and CDR2 is YFSETQ. The CDR3: CASSLAGAGGELFF. The CDR3 DNA is TGCGCCAGCAGCTTAGCGGGGGCCGGCGGGGAGCTGTTTTTT.

The chain recombines TRBV28 with TRBJ2-5; 8 bases are a match to TRBD1. The junction had 5 bases not matched to a gene; V was cut back by 1 base and J by 1 base. Per the germline V gene, CDR1 is MDHEN and CDR2 is SYDVKM. The length of the CDR3 is 16 residues. The CDR3 reads CASSLSPGQGQETQYF. CDR3 nucleotide sequence: TGTGCCAGCAGTTTATCCCCCGGACAGGGCCAAGAGACCCAGTACTTC. Drawing the rest from reference TRBV28 and TRBJ2-5, the complete variable domain is DVKVTQSSRYLVKRTGEKVFLECVQDMDHENMFWYRQDPGLGLRLIYFSYDVKMKEKGDIPEGYSVSREKKERFSLILESASTNQTSMYLCASSLSPGQGQETQYFGPGTRLLVL.

The chain combines TRBV5-1 with TRBJ1-2, with TRBD1 matching over 9 bases. The V and J ends lost 0 bases and 7 bases, in that order; junction bases with no gene match: 10. The CDR3 is 16 residues long. The V gene's germline CDR1 is SGHRS and CDR2 YFSETQ. DNA of the CDR3: TGCGCCAGCAGCTTGGATTGGGCACAGGGGGCGAGTGGCTACACCTTC. Encoded protein: CASSLDWAQGASGYTF.

The chain links TRBV15 to TRBJ2-5, with D perhaps matching TRBD1 (5 bases). This CDR3 is 16 amino acids long. Trimming took 0 bases from V and 5 from J, leaving 16 bases between them. CDR1 LNHNV and CDR2 YYDKDF come from the germline V gene (reference sequence). CDR3 loop: CATSRDYGREFETQYF. In nucleotides, the CDR3 is TGTGCCACCAGCAGAGATTATGGCAGGGAATTTGAGACCCAGTACTTC. The full variable domain, in which reference TRBV15 and TRBJ2-5 provide the parts outside the CDR3, is DAMVIQNPRYQVTQFGKPVTLSCSQTLNHNVMYWYQQKSSQAPKLLFHYYDKDFNNEADTPDNFQSRRPNTSFCFLDIRSPGLGDTAMYLCATSRDYGREFETQYFGPGTRLLVL.

The chain has TRBV29-1 and TRBJ1-1; no clear D gene. The CDR3 covers 12 residues. Per the germline V gene, CDR1 is SQVTM and CDR2 is ANQGSEA. V dropped 0 bases and J dropped 10 bases, with 12 bases sitting between them. The CDR3 DNA sequence: TGCAGCGTTGAAGAAAAACAGCGTGGAGCTTTCTTT. Amino acid sequence: CSVEEKQRGAFF.

This CDR3 is CASSIVRSNTGELFF. The CDR3 region has the DNA TGTGCCAGTAGTATCGTTAGATCGAACACCGGGGAGCTGTTTTTT. This chain joins TRBV19 and TRBJ2-2; D gene uncertain. V dropped 3 bases and J dropped 0 bases, with 8 bases sitting between them. The CDR3 spans 15 residues. The germline CDR1 and CDR2 sequences are LNHDA and SQIVND (reference sequence).

CDR3 nucleotide sequence: TGTGCCAGCAGCTTAGGGGACTCCGGGACACACGACTTCTACACCTTC. It translates to CASSLGDSGTHDFYTF. The chain joins TRBV7-6 to TRBJ1-2; TRBD1 is a possible D gene (6 bases). V gave up 1 base and J gave up 10 bases, with 22 bases separating them. Germline lookup yields CDR1 SGHVS and CDR2 FNYEAQ. CDR3 size: 16 residues.

This rearrangement joins TRBV19 to TRBJ2-7, with D maybe TRBD1 (6 bases). From germline, CDR1 is LNHDA and CDR2 SQIVND (reference sequence). This CDR3 is built from 14 residues. V lost 1 base and J lost 6, with 13 bases in between. This CDR3 is CASSIAGALGEQYF. CDR3 DNA: TGTGCCAGTAGTATAGCAGGGGCCTTAGGCGAGCAGTACTTC.

V usage is TRBV18 and J usage is TRBJ2-5, with D perhaps matching TRBD1 (5 bases). In germline, CDR1 is KGHSH, CDR2 LQKENI. Trimming removed 1 base at V and 4 bases at J, with 10 bases between. This CDR3 has 14 residues. The CDR3 region has the DNA TGTGCCAGCTCACCACAGTCAGGGCCAGAGACCCAGTACTTC. This translates into CASSPQSGPETQYF.

In its sample, this clone was seen once. V and J are TRBV14 and TRBJ2-3; D may correspond to TRBD1 or TRBD2 (5 bases each). Germline CDR1 and CDR2: SGHDN and FVKESK. V was pared by 3 bases and J by 1 base, with 11 bases between. This CDR3 is 15 amino acids long. The CDR3 DNA reads as TGTGCCAGCAGCCAGGGGACGGCCCGCACAGATACGCAGTATTTT. Its translation: CASSQGTARTDTQYF. The entire variable domain, with the rest obtained from reference TRBV14 and TRBJ2-3, is as follows: EAGVTQFPSHSVIEKGQTVTLRCDPISGHDNLYWYRRVMGKEIKFLLHFVKESKQDESGMPNNRFLAERTGGTYSTLKVQPAELEDSGVYFCASSQGTARTDTQYFGPGTRLTVL.

The J gene is TRBJ2-1, the V gene TRBV3-1 (or the pseudogene TRBV3-2); D possibly corresponds to TRBD1 (6 bases). CDR3 size: 15 residues. V lost 4 bases and J 2 bases, leaving 12 bases between the germline ends. Germline-derived CDR1 and CDR2 are LGHDT and YNNKEL (reference sequence). This chain's CDR3 is CASSRTRDTYNEQFF. The DNA of the CDR3 is TGTGCCAGCAGCCGGACCCGGGACACCTACAATGAGCAGTTCTTC.